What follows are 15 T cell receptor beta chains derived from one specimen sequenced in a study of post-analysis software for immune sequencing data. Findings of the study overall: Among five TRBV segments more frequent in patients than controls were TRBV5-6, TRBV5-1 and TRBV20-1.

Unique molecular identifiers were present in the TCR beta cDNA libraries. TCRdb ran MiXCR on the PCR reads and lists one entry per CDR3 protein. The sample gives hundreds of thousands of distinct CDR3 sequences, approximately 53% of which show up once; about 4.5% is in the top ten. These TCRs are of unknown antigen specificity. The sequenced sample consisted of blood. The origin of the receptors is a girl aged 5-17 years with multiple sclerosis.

In nucleotides, the CDR3 is TGTGCCAGCAGTTACGACTCACCCCTCCACTTT. This gives the protein CASSYDSPLHF. V gene TRBV6-6 combines with J gene TRBJ1-6, with D hard to call. The germline V gene has CDR1 MNHNY and CDR2 SVGAGI (reference sequence). V lost 2 bases, J lost 10 bases, and 3 bases lay in between. The CDR3 has 11 residues.

CDR3 DNA: TGTGCCAGCAGTGAATCCGGACGGGGGTCGGGGAACACTGAAGCTTTCTTT. This translates into CASSESGRGSGNTEAFF. The gene calls are TRBV2 and TRBJ1-1, with D possibly TRBD1 on 5 matching bases. The CDR3 length is 17 residues. From germline, CDR1 is SNHLY and CDR2 FYNNEI. V gave up 2 bases and J gave up 1 base, with 17 bases separating them.

CDR3 loop: CASSYGAPPGTQYF. CDR3 DNA: TGTGCCAGCAGTTACGGAGCTCCACCGGGGACCCAGTACTTC. The V and J genes are TRBV6-2 or TRBV6-3 and TRBJ2-5; D remains unclear. V lost 2 bases and J lost 7, with 14 bases in between. This CDR3 comprises 14 residues. CDR1 is MNHEY, CDR2 SVGEGT, per germline.

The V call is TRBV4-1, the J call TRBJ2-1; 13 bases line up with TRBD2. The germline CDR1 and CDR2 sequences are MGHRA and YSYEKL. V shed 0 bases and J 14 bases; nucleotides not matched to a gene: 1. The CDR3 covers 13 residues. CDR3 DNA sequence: TGCGCCAGCAGCCAAGAACTAGCGGGAGGGGAGTTCTTC. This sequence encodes CASSQELAGGEFF.

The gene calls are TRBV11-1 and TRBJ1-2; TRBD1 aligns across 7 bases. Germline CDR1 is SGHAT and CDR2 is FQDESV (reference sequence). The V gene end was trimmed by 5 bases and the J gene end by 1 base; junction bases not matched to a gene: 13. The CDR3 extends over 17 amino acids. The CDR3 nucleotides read TGTGCCAGCAGCGGACCCTCGGGACAGCAACTTAACTATGGCTACACCTTC. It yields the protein CASSGPSGQQLNYGYTF.

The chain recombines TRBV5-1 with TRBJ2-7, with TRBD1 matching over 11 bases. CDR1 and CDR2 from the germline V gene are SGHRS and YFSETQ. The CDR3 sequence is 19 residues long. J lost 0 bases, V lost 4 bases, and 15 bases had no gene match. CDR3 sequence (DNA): TGCGCCAGCAGCCCCCTACCCCGGGACAGGGGGACTTCCTCCTACGAGCAGTACTTC. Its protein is CASSPLPRDRGTSSYEQYF.

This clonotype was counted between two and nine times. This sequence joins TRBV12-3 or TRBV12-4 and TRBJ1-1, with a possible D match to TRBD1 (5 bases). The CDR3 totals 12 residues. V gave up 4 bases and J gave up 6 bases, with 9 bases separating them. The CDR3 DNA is TGTGCCAGCAGTTACCGGGGGGCTGAAGCTTTCTTT. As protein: CASSYRGAEAFF.

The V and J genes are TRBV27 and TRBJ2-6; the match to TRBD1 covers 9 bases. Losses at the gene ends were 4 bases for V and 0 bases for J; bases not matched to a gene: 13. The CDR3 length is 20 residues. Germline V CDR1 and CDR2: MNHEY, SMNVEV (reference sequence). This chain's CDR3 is CASSYWTGEILPSGANVLTF. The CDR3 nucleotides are TGTGCCAGCAGTTACTGGACAGGGGAGATACTACCCTCTGGGGCCAACGTCCTGACTTTC.

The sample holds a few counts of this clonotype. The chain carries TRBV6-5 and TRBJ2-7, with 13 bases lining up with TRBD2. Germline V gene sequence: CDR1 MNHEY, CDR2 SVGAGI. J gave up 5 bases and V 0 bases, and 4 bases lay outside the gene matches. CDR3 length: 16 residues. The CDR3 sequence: CASSYSSGTSGDEQYF. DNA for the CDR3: TGTGCCAGCAGTTACTCGAGCGGGACTAGCGGGGACGAGCAGTACTTC.

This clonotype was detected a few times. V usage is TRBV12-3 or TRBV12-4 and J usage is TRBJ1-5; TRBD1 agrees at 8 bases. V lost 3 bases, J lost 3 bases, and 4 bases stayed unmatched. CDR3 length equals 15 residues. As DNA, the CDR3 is TGTGCCAGCAGTTTCGGGGGACAGGTCAATCAGCCCCAGCATTTT. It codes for CASSFGGQVNQPQHF.

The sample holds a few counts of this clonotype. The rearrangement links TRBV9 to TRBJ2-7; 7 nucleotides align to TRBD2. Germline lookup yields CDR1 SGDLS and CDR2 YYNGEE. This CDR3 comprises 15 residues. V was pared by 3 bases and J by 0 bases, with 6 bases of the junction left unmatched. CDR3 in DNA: TGTGCCAGCAGCGCCGGGGCGGGAGCCTCCTACGAGCAGTACTTC. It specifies CASSAGAGASYEQYF.

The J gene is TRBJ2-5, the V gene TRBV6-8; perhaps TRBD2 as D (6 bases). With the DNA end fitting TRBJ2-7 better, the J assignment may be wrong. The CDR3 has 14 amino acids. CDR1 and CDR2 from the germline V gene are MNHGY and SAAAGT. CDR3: CASSPMGLCYEQYF. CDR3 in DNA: TGTGCCAGCAGCCCTATGGGACTTTGCTACGAGCAGTACTTC.

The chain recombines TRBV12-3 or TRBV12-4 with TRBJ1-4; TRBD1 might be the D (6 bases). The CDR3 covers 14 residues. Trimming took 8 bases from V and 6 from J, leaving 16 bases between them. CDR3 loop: CASGRRGPHEKLFF. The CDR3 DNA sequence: TGTGCCAGCGGTAGGCGGGGGCCTCATGAAAAACTGTTTTTT.

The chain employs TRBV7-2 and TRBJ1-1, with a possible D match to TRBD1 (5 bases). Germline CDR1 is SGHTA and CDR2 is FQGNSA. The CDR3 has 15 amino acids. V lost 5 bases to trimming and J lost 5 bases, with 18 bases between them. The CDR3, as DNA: TGTGCCAGCAGCCCTCTCGGGACTCCTTTTACTGAAGCTTTCTTT. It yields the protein CASSPLGTPFTEAFF.

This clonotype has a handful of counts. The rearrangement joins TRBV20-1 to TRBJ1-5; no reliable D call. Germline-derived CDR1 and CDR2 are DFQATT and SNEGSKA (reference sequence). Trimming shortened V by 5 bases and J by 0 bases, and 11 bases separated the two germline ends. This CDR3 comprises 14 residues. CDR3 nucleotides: TGCAGTGCTCCCCCGGCGGGTAGCAATCAGCCCCAGCATTTT. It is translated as CSAPPAGSNQPQHF.